This T cell receptor (beta chain) was identified in a study of technical replicates of blood from several donors. Remarks on this clone: A read error may account for a junction end that differs from germline.

Clones were sequenced by immunoSEQ multiplex PCR, and TCRdb holds only the in-frame ones, with some missing. The sample lists about 70,000 clones; 94% were seen once. This CDR3 is 17 amino acids long. Looked up from germline, CDR1 is SSHAT and CDR2 is FNYEAQ (reference sequence). What was sequenced was T cells isolated from PBMCs. The clonotype was recovered from a human donor in good health. J is TRBJ2-1 and V is TRBV7-7; 12 bases are shared with TRBD2. The CDR3 region is CASSPLATSGRAAGQFF. The DNA for the CDR3 is TGTGCTAGCAGCCCCTTAGCGACTAGCGGGAGAGCCGCGGGGCAGTTCTTC. The full variable domain, completed using reference TRBV7-7 and TRBJ2-1, is GAGVSQSPRYKVTKRGQDVTLRCDPISSHATLYWYQQALGQGPEFLTYFNYEAQPDKSGLPSDRFSAERPEGSISTLTIQRTEQRDSAMYRCASSPLATSGRAAGQFFGPGTRLTVL.